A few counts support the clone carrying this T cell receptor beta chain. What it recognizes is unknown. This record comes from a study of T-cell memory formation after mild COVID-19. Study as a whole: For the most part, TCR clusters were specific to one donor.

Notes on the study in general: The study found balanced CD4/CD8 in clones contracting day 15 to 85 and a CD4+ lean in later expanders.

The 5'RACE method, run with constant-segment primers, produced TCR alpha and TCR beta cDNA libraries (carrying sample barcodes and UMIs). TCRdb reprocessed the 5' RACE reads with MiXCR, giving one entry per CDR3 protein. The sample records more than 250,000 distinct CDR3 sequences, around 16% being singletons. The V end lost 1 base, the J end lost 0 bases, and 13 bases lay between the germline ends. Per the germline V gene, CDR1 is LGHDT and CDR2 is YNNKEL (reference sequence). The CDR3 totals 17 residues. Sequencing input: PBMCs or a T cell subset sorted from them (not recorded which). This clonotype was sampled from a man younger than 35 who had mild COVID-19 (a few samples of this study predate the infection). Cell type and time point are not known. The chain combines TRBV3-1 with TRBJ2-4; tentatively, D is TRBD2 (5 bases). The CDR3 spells CASSQGGPRLAKNIQYF. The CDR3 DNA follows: TGTGCCAGCAGCCAAGGCGGGCCGAGACTAGCCAAAAACATTCAGTACTTC.